Listed here is a single TCR beta chain. The data belong to a study of blood T cell repertoires in COVID-19. Recruitment covered about two dozen US areas and drew participants whose ages spanned roughly 18 to 100 years. Participant-reported clinical history was the basis for cohort assignment. Two consecutive negative NP/OP PCR tests, clearance, or resolved symptoms defined Cohort 3 recovery. In germline, CDR1 is KGHSH, CDR2 LQKENI. The V and J ends lost 6 bases and 0 bases respectively, with 8 bases between them. CDR3 length equals 13 residues. TCRdb's table, derived via immunoSEQ multiplex PCR, lists solely in-frame clones and lacks some. The table records about 350,000 clones, roughly nine tenths of them present only once.

Sequencing used PBMCs or T cells enriched from blood (not recorded which). The receptor comes from a young woman who had recovered from COVID-19. The gene calls are TRBV18 and TRBJ1-2, with a tentative D call TRBD1 (5 bases). Here the CDR3 DNA reads TGTGCCAGCTCCCAGGGATCTAACTATGGCTACACCTTC. This codes for CASSQGSNYGYTF.